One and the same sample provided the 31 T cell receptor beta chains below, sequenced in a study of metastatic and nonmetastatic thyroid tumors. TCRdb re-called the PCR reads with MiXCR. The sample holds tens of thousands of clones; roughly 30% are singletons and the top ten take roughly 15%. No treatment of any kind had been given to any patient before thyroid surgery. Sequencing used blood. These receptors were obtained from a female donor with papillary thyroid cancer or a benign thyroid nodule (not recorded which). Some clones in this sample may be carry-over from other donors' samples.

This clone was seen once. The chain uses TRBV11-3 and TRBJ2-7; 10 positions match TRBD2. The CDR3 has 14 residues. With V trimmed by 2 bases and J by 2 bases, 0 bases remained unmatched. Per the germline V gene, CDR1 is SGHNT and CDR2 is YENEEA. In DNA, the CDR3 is TGTGCCAGCAGCTTAACTAGCGGGGCCTACGAGCAGTACTTC. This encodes CASSLTSGAYEQYF.

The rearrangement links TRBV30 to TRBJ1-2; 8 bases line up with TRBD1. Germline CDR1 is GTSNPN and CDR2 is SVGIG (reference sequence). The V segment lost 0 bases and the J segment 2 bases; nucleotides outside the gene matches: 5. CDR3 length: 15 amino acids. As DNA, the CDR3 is TGTGCCTGGAGTGTCCGGGACAGGCGCAACTATGGCTACACCTTC. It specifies CAWSVRDRRNYGYTF.

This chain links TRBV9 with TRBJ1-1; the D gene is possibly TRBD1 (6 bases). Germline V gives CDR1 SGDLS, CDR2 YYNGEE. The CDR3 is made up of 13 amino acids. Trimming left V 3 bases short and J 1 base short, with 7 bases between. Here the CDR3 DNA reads TGTGCCAGCAGCGCGGGACAGAACACTGAAGCTTTCTTT. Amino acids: CASSAGQNTEAFF.

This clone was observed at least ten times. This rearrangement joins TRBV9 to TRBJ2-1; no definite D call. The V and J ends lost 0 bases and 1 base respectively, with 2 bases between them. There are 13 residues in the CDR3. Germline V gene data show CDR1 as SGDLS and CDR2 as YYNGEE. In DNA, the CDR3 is TGTGCCAGCAGCGTAGCTTCCTACAATGAGCAGTTCTTC. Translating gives CASSVASYNEQFF.

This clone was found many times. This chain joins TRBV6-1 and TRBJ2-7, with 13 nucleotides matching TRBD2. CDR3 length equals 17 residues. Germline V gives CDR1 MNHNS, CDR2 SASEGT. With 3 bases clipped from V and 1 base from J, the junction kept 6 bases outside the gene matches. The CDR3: CASSDGLAGVTSYEQYF. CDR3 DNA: TGTGCCAGCAGTGACGGACTAGCGGGAGTAACATCCTACGAGCAGTACTTC.

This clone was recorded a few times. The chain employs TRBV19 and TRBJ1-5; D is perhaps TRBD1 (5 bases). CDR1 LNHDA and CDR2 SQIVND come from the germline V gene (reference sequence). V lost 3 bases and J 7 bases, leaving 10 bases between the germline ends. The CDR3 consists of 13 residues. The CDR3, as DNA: TGTGCCAGTAGTATGGAGGGGTGGCAGCCCCAGCATTTT. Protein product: CASSMEGWQPQHF.

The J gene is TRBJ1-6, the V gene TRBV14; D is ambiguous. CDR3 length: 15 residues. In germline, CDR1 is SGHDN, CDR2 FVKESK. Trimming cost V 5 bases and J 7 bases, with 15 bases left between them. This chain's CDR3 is CASSLEVFGNSPLHF. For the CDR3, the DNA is TGTGCCAGCAGCTTAGAAGTGTTTGGGAATTCACCCCTCCACTTT.

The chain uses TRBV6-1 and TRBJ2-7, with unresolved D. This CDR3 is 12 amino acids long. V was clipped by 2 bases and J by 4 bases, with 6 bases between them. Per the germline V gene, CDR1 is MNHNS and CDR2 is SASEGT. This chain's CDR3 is CASSEKGYEQYF. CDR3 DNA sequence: TGTGCCAGCAGTGAAAAGGGTTACGAGCAGTACTTC.

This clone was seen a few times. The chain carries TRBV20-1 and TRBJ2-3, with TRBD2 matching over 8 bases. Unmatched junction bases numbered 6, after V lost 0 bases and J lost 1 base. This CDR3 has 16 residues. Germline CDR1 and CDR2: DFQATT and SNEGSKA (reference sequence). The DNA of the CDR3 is TGCAGTGCTAGAGACCCGGGGACTAGACGCACAGATACGCAGTATTTT. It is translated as CSARDPGTRRTDTQYF.

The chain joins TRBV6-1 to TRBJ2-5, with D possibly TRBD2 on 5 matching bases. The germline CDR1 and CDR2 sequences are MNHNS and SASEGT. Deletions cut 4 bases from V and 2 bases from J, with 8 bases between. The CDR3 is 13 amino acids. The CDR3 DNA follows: TGTGCCAGCAGTGGGGAGCTTCAAGAGACCCAGTACTTC. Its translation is CASSGELQETQYF.

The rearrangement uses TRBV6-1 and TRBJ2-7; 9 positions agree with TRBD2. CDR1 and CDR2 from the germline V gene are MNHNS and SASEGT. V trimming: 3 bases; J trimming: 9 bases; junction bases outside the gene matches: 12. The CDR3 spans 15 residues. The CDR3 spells CASSEDLAGYTVQYF. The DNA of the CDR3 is TGTGCCAGCAGTGAGGATCTAGCGGGATACACGGTGCAGTACTTC.

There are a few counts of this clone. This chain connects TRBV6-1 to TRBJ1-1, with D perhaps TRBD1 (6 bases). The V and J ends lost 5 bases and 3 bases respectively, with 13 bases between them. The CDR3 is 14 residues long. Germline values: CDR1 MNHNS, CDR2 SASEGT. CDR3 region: CASSQDRSYTEAFF. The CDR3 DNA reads TGTGCCAGCAGTCAAGACAGGAGTTACACTGAAGCTTTCTTT.

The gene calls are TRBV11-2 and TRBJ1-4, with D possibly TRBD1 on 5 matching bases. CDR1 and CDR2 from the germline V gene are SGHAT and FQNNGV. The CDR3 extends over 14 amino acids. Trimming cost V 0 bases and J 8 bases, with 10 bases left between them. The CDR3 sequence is CASSLEGTVEKLFF. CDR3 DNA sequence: TGTGCCAGCAGCTTAGAGGGGACGGTAGAAAAACTGTTTTTT.

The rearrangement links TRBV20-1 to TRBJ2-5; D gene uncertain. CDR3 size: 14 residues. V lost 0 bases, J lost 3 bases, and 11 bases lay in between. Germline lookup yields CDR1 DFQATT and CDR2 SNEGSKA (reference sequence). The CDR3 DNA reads TGCAGTGCTAGAGATGACCAACTAAAAGAGACCCAGTACTTC. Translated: CSARDDQLKETQYF.

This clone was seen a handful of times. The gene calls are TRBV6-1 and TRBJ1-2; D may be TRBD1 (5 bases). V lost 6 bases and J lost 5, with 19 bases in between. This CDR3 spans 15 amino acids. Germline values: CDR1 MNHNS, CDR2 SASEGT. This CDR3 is CASSPGRGTAYGYTF. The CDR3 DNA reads TGTGCCAGCAGCCCAGGAAGAGGGACGGCTTATGGCTACACCTTC.

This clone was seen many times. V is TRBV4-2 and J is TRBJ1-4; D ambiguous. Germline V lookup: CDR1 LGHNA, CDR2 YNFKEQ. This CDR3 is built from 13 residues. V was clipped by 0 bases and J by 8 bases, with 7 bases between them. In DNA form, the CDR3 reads TGTGCCAGCAGCCAAGATCGGGTGGAAAAACTGTTTTTT. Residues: CASSQDRVEKLFF.

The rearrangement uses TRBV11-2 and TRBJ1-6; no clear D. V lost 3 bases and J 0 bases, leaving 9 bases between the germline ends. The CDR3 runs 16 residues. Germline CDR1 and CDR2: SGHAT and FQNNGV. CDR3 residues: CASSFFRSSYNSPLHF. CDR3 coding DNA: TGTGCCAGCAGCTTTTTCAGGAGCTCCTATAATTCACCCCTCCACTTT.

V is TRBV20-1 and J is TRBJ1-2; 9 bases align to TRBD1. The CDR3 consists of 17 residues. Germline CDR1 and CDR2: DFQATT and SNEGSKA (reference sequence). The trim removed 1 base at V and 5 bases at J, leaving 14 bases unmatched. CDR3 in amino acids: CSARGSGQGPAPYGYTF. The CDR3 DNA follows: TGCAGTGCTAGAGGTTCAGGACAGGGGCCCGCCCCATATGGCTACACCTTC.

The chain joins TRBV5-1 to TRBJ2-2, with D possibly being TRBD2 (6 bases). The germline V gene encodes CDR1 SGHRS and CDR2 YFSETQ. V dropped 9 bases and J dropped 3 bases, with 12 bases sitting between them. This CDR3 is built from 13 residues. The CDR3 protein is CATTRDDTGELFF. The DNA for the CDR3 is TGCGCCACGACTAGGGATGACACCGGGGAGCTGTTTTTT.

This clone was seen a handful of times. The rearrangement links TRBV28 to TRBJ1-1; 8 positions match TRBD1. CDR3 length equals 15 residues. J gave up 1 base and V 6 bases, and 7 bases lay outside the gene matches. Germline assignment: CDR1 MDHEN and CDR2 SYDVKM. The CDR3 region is CASRTQGGWNTEAFF. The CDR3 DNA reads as TGTGCCAGCAGGACACAGGGGGGGTGGAACACTGAAGCTTTCTTT.

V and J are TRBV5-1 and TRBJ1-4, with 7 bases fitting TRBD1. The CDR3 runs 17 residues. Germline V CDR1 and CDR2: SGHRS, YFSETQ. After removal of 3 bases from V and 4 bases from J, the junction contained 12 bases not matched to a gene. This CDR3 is CASSSSGIQGGNEKLFF. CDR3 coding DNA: TGCGCCAGCAGCTCGTCCGGCATTCAGGGGGGTAATGAAAAACTGTTTTTT.

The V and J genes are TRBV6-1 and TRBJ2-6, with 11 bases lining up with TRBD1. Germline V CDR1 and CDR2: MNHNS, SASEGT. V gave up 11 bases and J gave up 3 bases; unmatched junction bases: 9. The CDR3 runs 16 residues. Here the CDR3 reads CASSGQGDFGANVLTF. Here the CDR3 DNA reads TGTGCCTCGTCGGGACAGGGGGACTTTGGGGCCAACGTCCTGACTTTC.

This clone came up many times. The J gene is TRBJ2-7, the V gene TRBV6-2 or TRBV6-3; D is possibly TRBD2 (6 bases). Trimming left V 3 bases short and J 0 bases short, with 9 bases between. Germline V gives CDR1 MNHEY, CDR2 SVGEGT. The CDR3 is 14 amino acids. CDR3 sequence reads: CASSYRGSSYEQYF. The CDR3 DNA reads TGTGCCAGCAGTTATCGGGGGAGCTCCTACGAGCAGTACTTC.

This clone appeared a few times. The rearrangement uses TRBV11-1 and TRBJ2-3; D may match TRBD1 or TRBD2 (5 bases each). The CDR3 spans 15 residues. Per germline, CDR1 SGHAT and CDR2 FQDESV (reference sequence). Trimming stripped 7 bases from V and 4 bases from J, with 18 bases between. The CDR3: CASMRAAGIADTQYF. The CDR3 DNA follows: TGTGCCAGCATGAGGGCAGCAGGGATTGCAGATACGCAGTATTTT.

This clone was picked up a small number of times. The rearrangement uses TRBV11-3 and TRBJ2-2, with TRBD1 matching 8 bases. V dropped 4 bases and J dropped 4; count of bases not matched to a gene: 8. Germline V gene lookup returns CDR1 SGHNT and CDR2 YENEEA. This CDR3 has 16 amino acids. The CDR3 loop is CASSSRDRSPTGELFF. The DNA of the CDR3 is TGTGCCAGCAGCTCTCGGGACAGGTCACCCACCGGGGAGCTGTTTTTT.

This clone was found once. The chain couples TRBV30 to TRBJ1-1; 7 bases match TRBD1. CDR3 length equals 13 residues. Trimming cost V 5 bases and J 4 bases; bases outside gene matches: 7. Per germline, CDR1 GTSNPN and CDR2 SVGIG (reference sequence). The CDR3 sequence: CAWSDRAGTEAFF. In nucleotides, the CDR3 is TGTGCCTGGTCTGACAGGGCTGGCACTGAAGCTTTCTTT.

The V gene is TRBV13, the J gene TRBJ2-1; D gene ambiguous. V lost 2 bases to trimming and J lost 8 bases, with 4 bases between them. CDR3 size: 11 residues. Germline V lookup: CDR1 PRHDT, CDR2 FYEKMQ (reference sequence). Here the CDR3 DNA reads TGTGCCAGCAGCTTAAGTCATGAGCAGTTCTTC. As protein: CASSLSHEQFF.

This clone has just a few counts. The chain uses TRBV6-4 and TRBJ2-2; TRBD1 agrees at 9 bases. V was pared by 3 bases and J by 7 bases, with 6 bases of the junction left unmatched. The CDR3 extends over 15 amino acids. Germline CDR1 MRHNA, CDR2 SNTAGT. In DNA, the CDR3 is TGTGCCAGCAGTGAAACAGGGGGCAGCGGCGGGGAGCTGTTTTTT. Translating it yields CASSETGGSGGELFF.

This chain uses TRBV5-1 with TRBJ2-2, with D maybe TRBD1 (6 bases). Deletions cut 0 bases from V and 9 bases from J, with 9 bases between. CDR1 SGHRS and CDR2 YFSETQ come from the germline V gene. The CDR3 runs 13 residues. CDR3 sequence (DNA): TGCGCCAGCAGCTTGGAGGGGGTACGGGAGCTGTTTTTT. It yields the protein CASSLEGVRELFF.

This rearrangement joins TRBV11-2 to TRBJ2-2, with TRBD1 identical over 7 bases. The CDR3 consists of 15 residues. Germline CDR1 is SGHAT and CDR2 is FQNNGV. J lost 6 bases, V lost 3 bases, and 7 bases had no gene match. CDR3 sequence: CASSFRDSFAGELFF. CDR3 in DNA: TGTGCCAGCAGCTTCCGGGACAGTTTTGCCGGGGAGCTGTTTTTT.

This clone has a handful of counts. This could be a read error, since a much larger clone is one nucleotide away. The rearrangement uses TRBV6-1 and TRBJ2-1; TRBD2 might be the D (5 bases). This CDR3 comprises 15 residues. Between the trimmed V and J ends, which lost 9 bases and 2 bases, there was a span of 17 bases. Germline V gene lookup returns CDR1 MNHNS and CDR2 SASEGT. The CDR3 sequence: CASSPTIGTYNEQFF. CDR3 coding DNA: TGTGCCAGTTCCCCGACTATCGGAACCTACAATGAGCAGTTCTTC.